This passage covers 18 T cell receptor beta chains from one sample sequenced in a study of T cell repertoires in urothelial bladder cancer (dated by TCRdb to the late 2010s). The protocol used for the library was the immunoSEQ multiplex PCR assay. TCRdb holds this immuneACCESS table with in-frame rearrangements only. Some clones are missing; in checked studies, unresolved V genes explain under half, and the rest has no known cause. The sample table lists approximately 11,000 clones, around 65% of them with a count of one. The ten most abundant clones make up less than 9% of the sample. Material: tumor-infiltrating cells from bladder cancer. These receptors were taken from a human donor with a benign inflammatory bladder lesion.

The chain carries TRBV9 and TRBJ2-1, with D maybe TRBD1 (5 bases). CDR1 and CDR2 (germline): SGDLS, YYNGEE. V was trimmed by 3 bases and J by 5 bases, leaving 15 bases between them. This CDR3 region has 15 residues. This CDR3 is CASSGLGAANNEQFF. The CDR3 region has the DNA TGTGCCAGCAGCGGCCTAGGGGCAGCTAACAATGAGCAGTTCTTC. Full variable domain (missing parts from reference TRBV9 and TRBJ2-1): DSGVTQTPKHLITATGQRVTLRCSPRSGDLSVYWYQQSLDQGLQFLIQYYNGEERAKGNILERFSAQQFPDLHSELNLSSLELGDSALYFCASSGLGAANNEQFFGPGTRLTVL.

This clone was counted only a few times. The chain uses TRBV2 and TRBJ1-5; D is unclear. Germline V gene data show CDR1 as SNHLY and CDR2 as FYNNEI. The CDR3 totals 15 residues. Between the trimmed V and J ends, which lost 4 bases and 4 bases, there was a span of 14 bases. CDR3 sequence (DNA): TGTGCCAGCAGTGCCCGGACTGACCGAAATCAGCCCCAGCATTTT. It encodes CASSARTDRNQPQHF. Complete variable domain (other parts from reference TRBV2 and TRBJ1-5): EPEVTQTPSHQVTQMGQEVILRCVPISNHLYFYWYRQILGQKVEFLVSFYNNEISEKSEIFDDQFSVERPDGSNFTLKIRSTKLEDSAMYFCASSARTDRNQPQHFGDGTRLSIL.

This chain connects TRBV11-2 to TRBJ2-7; a possible D gene is TRBD2 (5 bases). V lost 4 bases and J lost 5, with 12 bases in between. Germline V gene data show CDR1 as SGHAT and CDR2 as FQNNGV. The CDR3 runs 13 residues. DNA of the CDR3: TGTGCCAGCAGCTCAGGAGGCGACCACGAGCAGTACTTC. This sequence encodes CASSSGGDHEQYF.

V gene TRBV30 combines with J gene TRBJ1-2; D not resolved. The CDR3 contains 12 residues. Trimming removed 2 bases at V and 4 bases at J, with 8 bases between. From germline, CDR1 is GTSNPN and CDR2 SVGIG (reference sequence). In DNA, the CDR3 is TGTGCCTGGAGTTATGGCGGCTATGGCTACACCTTC. This translates into CAWSYGGYGYTF.

This chain joins TRBV18 and TRBJ2-2, with a tentative D call TRBD2 (5 bases). This CDR3 has 14 residues. Trimming removed 6 bases at V and 5 bases at J, with 13 bases between. The V gene's germline CDR1 is KGHSH and CDR2 LQKENI. CDR3 sequence (DNA): TGTGCCAGCTCTTCGTTCGGCGGGACCGGGGAGCTGTTTTTT. Translation: CASSSFGGTGELFF.

This sequence joins TRBV5-1 and TRBJ2-6, with TRBD1 matching over 7 bases. Germline CDR1 reads SGHRS; CDR2 reads YFSETQ. CDR3 length: 15 amino acids. V trimming: 8 bases; J trimming: 1 base; junction bases outside the gene matches: 6. The CDR3 loop is CASSRDRSGANVLTF. The DNA of the CDR3 is TGCGCCAGTAGTCGGGACAGATCTGGGGCCAACGTCCTGACTTTC.

The table lists this clone with a count of one. This sequence joins TRBV6-5 and TRBJ2-6; D unresolved. Germline values: CDR1 MNHEY, CDR2 SVGAGI. The length of the CDR3 is 16 residues. V was pared by 0 bases and J by 0 bases, with 6 bases between. The CDR3 DNA sequence: TGTGCCAGCAGTTACTCATCCAGCTCTGGGGCCAACGTCCTGACTTTC. It yields the protein CASSYSSSSGANVLTF.

This clone showed up just a few times. Germline and junction disagree at one end, which may indicate a read error. The CDR3 sequence is CASSLAGGKETQYF. In nucleotides, the CDR3 is TGTGCCAGCAGCCTAGCGGGGGGCAAAGAGACCCAGTACTTC. The chain joins TRBV7-6 to TRBJ2-5, with TRBD2 matching over 11 bases. The length of the CDR3 is 14 residues. The germline gives CDR1 SGHVS, CDR2 FNYEAQ.

The V and J genes are TRBV7-9 and TRBJ1-4; D is possibly TRBD1 (6 bases). The CDR3 has 18 amino acids. V lost 3 bases, J lost 3 bases, and 20 bases lay in between. Germline values: CDR1 SEHNR, CDR2 FQNEAQ (reference sequence). Written as DNA, the CDR3 is TGTGCCAGCAGCTTTATCGGGGCCAGGGGACAACCTAATGAAAAACTGTTTTTT. It yields the protein CASSFIGARGQPNEKLFF.

This chain joins TRBV7-9 and TRBJ2-1, with 7 bases that match TRBD1. CDR1 is SEHNR, CDR2 FQNEAQ, per germline (reference sequence). With 4 bases clipped from V and 4 bases from J, the junction kept 13 bases outside the gene matches. The CDR3 contains 17 residues. The CDR3 here is CASSSPWTGLVYNEQFF. The CDR3 coding sequence is TGTGCCAGCAGCTCACCCTGGACAGGATTGGTATACAATGAGCAGTTCTTC.

The chain uses TRBV5-6 and TRBJ1-1, with 7 nucleotides matching TRBD1. This CDR3 contains 16 residues. Germline CDR1 reads SGHDT; CDR2 reads YYEEEE. Germline trimming cut 1 base from V and 1 base from J; bases unmatched to any gene: 7. CDR3 region: CASSLLGGLKNTEAFF. The CDR3 DNA is TGTGCCAGCAGCTTGTTAGGGGGCTTAAAGAACACTGAAGCTTTCTTT.

The V call is TRBV11-1, the J call TRBJ2-1; no firm D call. CDR3 length: 12 residues. The V end lost 3 bases, the J end lost 9 bases, and 9 bases lay between the germline ends. Germline lookup yields CDR1 SGHAT and CDR2 FQDESV (reference sequence). CDR3 amino acids: CASSLHSGEQFF. For the CDR3, the DNA is TGTGCCAGCAGCTTGCATTCGGGTGAGCAGTTCTTC.

The chain employs TRBV18 and TRBJ2-5; D is perhaps TRBD1 or TRBD2 (5 bases each). CDR1 is KGHSH and CDR2 is LQKENI in the germline V gene. This CDR3 region has 15 residues. With 6 bases removed from V and 5 bases from J, the gap between germline ends came to 19 bases. CDR3 loop: CASSPGPGPGETQYF. The DNA for the CDR3 is TGTGCCAGCTCCCCCGGACCGGGACCAGGGGAGACCCAGTACTTC.

The J gene is TRBJ2-5, the V gene TRBV30, with a possible D match to TRBD1 (5 bases). The V and J ends lost 1 base and 6 bases respectively, with 24 bases between them. Per germline, CDR1 GTSNPN and CDR2 SVGIG (reference sequence). This CDR3 has 17 residues. The CDR3 sequence: CAWSDASSIRQPKTQYF. In nucleotides, the CDR3 is TGTGCCTGGAGTGACGCCTCATCTATTCGACAGCCGAAGACCCAGTACTTC.

This chain links TRBV9 with TRBJ2-1; TRBD1 aligns across 8 bases. CDR3 length: 14 residues. J gave up 6 bases and V 3 bases, and 5 bases lay outside the gene matches. Germline CDR1 is SGDLS and CDR2 is YYNGEE. In DNA, the CDR3 is TGTGCCAGCAGCGCCAGGACAGGGCTCAATGAGCAGTTCTTC. Translated, it gives CASSARTGLNEQFF.

This chain joins TRBV19 and TRBJ2-1; 8 bases are a match to TRBD1. From germline, CDR1 is LNHDA and CDR2 SQIVND (reference sequence). After removal of 5 bases from V and 6 bases from J, the junction contained 9 bases not matched to a gene. The CDR3 is 15 residues long. The CDR3 here is CASSYPLQGGNEQFF. As DNA, the CDR3 is TGTGCCAGTAGTTACCCCCTACAGGGGGGCAATGAGCAGTTCTTC. Supplemented by reference TRBV19 and TRBJ2-1, the full variable domain reads DGGITQSPKYLFRKEGQNVTLSCEQNLNHDAMYWYRQDPGQGLRLIYYSQIVNDFQKGDIAEGYSVSREKKESFPLTVTSAQKNPTAFYLCASSYPLQGGNEQFFGPGTRLTVL.

This chain joins TRBV4-1 and TRBJ1-1; maybe TRBD1 (6 bases). The length of the CDR3 is 19 residues. Germline V gene lookup returns CDR1 MGHRA and CDR2 YSYEKL. The V gene lost 1 base and the J gene lost 5 bases, with 26 bases spanning the gap. This chain's CDR3 is CASSQVYNRRGARGTEAFF. The CDR3, as DNA: TGCGCCAGCAGCCAAGTTTACAACAGGAGGGGGGCAAGGGGTACTGAAGCTTTCTTT.

The CDR3, as DNA: TGTGCGGCGGGGCCAACGAACACCGGGGAGCTGTTTTTT. Its translation is CAAGPTNTGELFF. The rearrangement joins TRBV19 to TRBJ2-2; D is perhaps TRBD2 (6 bases). This CDR3 is built from 13 residues. Germline CDR1 reads LNHDA; CDR2 reads SQIVND (reference sequence).